A single sample is the source of the 11 T cell receptor beta chains below, sequenced in a study of cytomegalovirus exposure and HLA in healthy donors. Primers: 60 Vbeta forward and 13 Jbeta reverse. Clones were sequenced by immunoSEQ multiplex PCR, and TCRdb holds only the in-frame ones, with some missing. The profile covers around 150,000 clones, with approximately 72% appearing a single time and 2.1% taken by the ten largest. Sequenced material: PBMCs. The receptors come from a man aged 35 to 55 in good health and CMV-seronegative.

The CDR3 loop reads CAISDLQGEADTIYF. The CDR3 nucleotides are TGTGCCATCAGTGATTTACAGGGGGAGGCAGACACCATATATTTT. The rearrangement links TRBV10-3 to TRBJ1-3, with TRBD1 matching 8 bases. This CDR3 spans 15 amino acids. Germline CDR1 reads ENHRY; CDR2 reads SYGVKD. J gave up 8 bases and V 3 bases, and 9 bases lay outside the gene matches.

CDR3 region: CASSEPTSGSEQYF. In DNA form, the CDR3 reads TGTGCCAGCAGTGAACCCACTAGCGGTAGCGAGCAGTACTTC. The J gene is TRBJ2-7, the V gene TRBV25-1, with TRBD2 identical over 8 bases. From germline, CDR1 is MGHDK and CDR2 SYGVNS. The length of the CDR3 is 14 residues. V was clipped by 2 bases and J by 6 bases; unmatched bases: 6.

The CDR3 nucleotides are TGTGCCAGTAGTAGAGGTTATTTTACCGGGGAGCTGTTTTTT. As protein: CASSRGYFTGELFF. The chain links TRBV19 to TRBJ2-2; no reliable D call. V gave up 4 bases and J gave up 5 bases, with 11 bases separating them. Germline values: CDR1 LNHDA, CDR2 SQIVND (reference sequence). This CDR3 has 14 residues.

V gene TRBV4-1 combines with J gene TRBJ2-1; D unresolved. The V gene's germline CDR1 is MGHRA and CDR2 YSYEKL. V lost 3 bases and J lost 10, with 13 bases in between. CDR3 length equals 13 residues. The CDR3 region has the DNA TGCGCCAGCAGCCAGGAACCTACGAGGGAGCAGTTCTTC. Protein sequence: CASSQEPTREQFF.

J is TRBJ2-5 and V is TRBV11-2; 7 bases are shared with TRBD1. With V trimmed by 0 bases and J by 5 bases, 6 bases remained unmatched. The length of the CDR3 is 15 residues. CDR1 is SGHAT, CDR2 FQNNGV, per germline. CDR3: CASSLEGQWGETQYF. CDR3 bases: TGTGCCAGCAGCTTAGAGGGACAGTGGGGGGAGACCCAGTACTTC.

In its sample, this clone was seen a few times. The rearrangement uses TRBV9 and TRBJ2-7, with 9 bases matching TRBD2. Germline-derived CDR1 and CDR2 are SGDLS and YYNGEE. The V and J ends lost 4 bases and 7 bases, in that order; junction bases with no gene match: 9. CDR3 length: 14 residues. CDR3 DNA sequence: TGTGCCAGCAGCCCTCTAGCGGGGCCCCGAGAGCAGTACTTC. Amino acid sequence: CASSPLAGPREQYF.

This sequence joins TRBV14 and TRBJ2-7, with D possibly being TRBD1 (5 bases). The CDR3 consists of 14 residues. CDR1 and CDR2 (germline): SGHDN, FVKESK. V was shortened by 3 bases and J by 2 bases, with 11 bases between the two germline ends. The CDR3 reads CASSQGWGTYEQYF. CDR3 in DNA: TGTGCCAGCAGCCAGGGGTGGGGCACCTACGAGCAGTACTTC.

V usage is TRBV13 and J usage is TRBJ2-7; no definite D call. V was pared by 2 bases and J by 0 bases, with 8 bases between. Germline lookup yields CDR1 PRHDT and CDR2 FYEKMQ (reference sequence). The CDR3 extends over 14 amino acids. The CDR3 region has the DNA TGTGCCAGCAGCTTAACCCGACTCTCCTACGAGCAGTACTTC. Translation gives CASSLTRLSYEQYF. The whole variable domain, remainder taken from reference TRBV13 and TRBJ2-7, is AAGVIQSPRHLIKEKRETATLKCYPIPRHDTVYWYQQGPGQDPQFLISFYEKMQSDKGSIPDRFSAQQFSDYHSELNMSSLELGDSALYFCASSLTRLSYEQYFGPGTRLTVT.

The chain is built from TRBV9 and TRBJ2-3; D may be TRBD1 (6 bases). CDR3 length equals 16 residues. Germline V gene lookup returns CDR1 SGDLS and CDR2 YYNGEE. Trimming removed 3 bases from V and 2 bases from J, with 16 bases in between. CDR3 nucleotides: TGTGCCAGCAGCGAATGGGGGCAGCGCTTCACAGATACGCAGTATTTT. Protein product: CASSEWGQRFTDTQYF.

The chain couples TRBV29-1 to TRBJ1-5; D might be TRBD1 (5 bases). Germline assignment: CDR1 SQVTM and CDR2 ANQGSEA. V lost 2 bases and J lost 9, with 17 bases in between. This CDR3 is built from 14 residues. The CDR3 sequence is CSVERDCGDRPQHF. For the CDR3, the DNA is TGCAGCGTTGAAAGGGACTGTGGGGACCGGCCCCAGCATTTT.

The chain has TRBV4-3 and TRBJ2-5; D not certain. The end of the DNA aligns better with TRBJ2-7, so the J call may be wrong. This CDR3 is 16 amino acids long. Germline V gives CDR1 LGHNA, CDR2 YSLEER. CDR3: CASSQELQRTTYEQYF. In nucleotides, the CDR3 is TGCGCCAGCAGCCAAGAACTTCAGCGAACAACCTACGAGCAGTACTTC.